These 31 T cell receptor beta chains were sequenced from one sample in a study of T cell repertoires in cytomegalovirus infection. TCRdb re-called the reads with MiXCR, one entry per CDR3 protein. The sample includes approximately 500,000 distinct CDR3 sequences, approximately 15% of them seen just once. Sequencing input: CD8+ T cells from PBMCs. These receptor sequences come from a human donor in good health (CMV status not recorded). Some clones in this sample may be carry-over from other donors' samples.

The chain is built from TRBV29-1 and TRBJ1-1, with D unresolved. Trimming removed 7 bases from V and 0 bases from J, with 12 bases in between. The CDR3 covers 13 residues. Germline CDR1 SQVTM, CDR2 ANQGSEA. The CDR3 sequence is CSASVAVNTEAFF. The CDR3 DNA is TGCAGCGCAAGCGTGGCGGTGAACACTGAAGCTTTCTTT.

Concerning this clonotype: One end of the junction varies from germline; a read error may be responsible. The CDR3: CANSSARKGRETQYF. The DNA for the CDR3 is TGTGCCAACAGTTCGGCGCGGAAGGGGCGGGAGACCCAGTACTTC. The V gene is TRBV6-5, the J gene TRBJ2-5, with D possibly being TRBD1 (5 bases). Germline lookup yields CDR1 MNHEY and CDR2 SVGAGI. The CDR3 sequence is 15 residues long.

J is TRBJ2-7 and V is TRBV4-2; TRBD2 agrees at 14 bases. Looked up from germline, CDR1 is LGHNA and CDR2 is YNFKEQ. The CDR3 is 16 amino acids. The V gene end was trimmed by 3 bases and the J gene end by 3 bases; junction bases not matched to a gene: 4. CDR3 nucleotides: TGTGCCAGCAGCCATCGACTAGCGGGAGGGGTCTACGAGCAGTACTTC. Translation gives CASSHRLAGGVYEQYF.

There are a few counts of this clonotype. The chain links TRBV20-1 to TRBJ1-1; perhaps TRBD1 as D (5 bases). This CDR3 has 12 residues. The V end was cut by 6 bases, the J end by 5 bases, with 13 bases between. Germline V CDR1 and CDR2: DFQATT, SNEGSKA (reference sequence). CDR3: CSATYEGTEAFF. The CDR3 DNA reads as TGCAGTGCGACCTACGAGGGGACTGAAGCTTTCTTT.

The chain couples TRBV5-6 to TRBJ2-7; 8 bases align to TRBD2. CDR1 is SGHDT, CDR2 YYEEEE, per germline. The CDR3 has 17 residues. The trim removed 0 bases at V and 4 bases at J, leaving 12 bases unmatched. Here the CDR3 reads CASSLDPPREEEYEQYF. The CDR3 region has the DNA TGTGCCAGCAGCTTGGACCCCCCGCGGGAGGAGGAGTACGAGCAGTACTTC.

This clonotype was found a few times. The genes are TRBV4-2 and TRBJ2-3; either TRBD1 or TRBD2 may fit D (8 bases each). The CDR3 is 16 amino acids. The V gene lost 1 base and the J gene lost 5 bases, with 16 bases spanning the gap. Per germline, CDR1 LGHNA and CDR2 YNFKEQ. CDR3 DNA sequence: TGTGCCAGCAGCCAAGTGGGTAGCGGGACAGGAGATACGCAGTATTTT. Translating gives CASSQVGSGTGDTQYF.

Of note for this clonotype: Sequence at one end of the junction differs from germline and may be a read error. The chain employs TRBV7-3 and TRBJ2-7, with 10 bases matching TRBD2. Germline V gene sequence: CDR1 SGHTA, CDR2 FQGTGA. The length of the CDR3 is 17 residues. The DNA for the CDR3 is TGTGCCAGCAGCCATCGGACTAGCGGAGGGCGGGGTTACGACCAGTACTTC. Its protein is CASSHRTSGGRGYDQYF. The full variable domain, in which reference TRBV7-3 and TRBJ2-7 provide the parts outside the CDR3, is GAGVSQTPSNKVTEKGKYVELRCDPISGHTALYWYRQSLGQGPEFLIYFQGTGAADDSGLPNDRFFAVRPEGSVSTLKIQRTERGDSAVYLCASSHRTSGGRGYDQYFGPGTRLTVT.

This clonotype has only a few counts. The V and J genes are TRBV12-3 or TRBV12-4 and TRBJ1-2, with TRBD1 identical over 8 bases. J gave up 4 bases and V 5 bases, and 18 bases lay outside the gene matches. The CDR3 length is 18 residues. The CDR3 DNA sequence: TGTGCCAGCAGTCCCCTCGGGCAGGGGGCCCAACTCACCTATGGCTACACCTTC. Its translation: CASSPLGQGAQLTYGYTF.

This rearrangement joins TRBV7-9 to TRBJ1-1, with 7 bases matching TRBD1. The CDR3 spans 16 residues. CDR1 and CDR2 (germline): SEHNR, FQNEAQ (reference sequence). V gave up 5 bases and J gave up 6 bases; unmatched junction bases: 15. This chain's CDR3 is CASSIRQGAEGAEAFF. For the CDR3, the DNA is TGTGCCAGCAGCATACGACAGGGCGCGGAGGGGGCTGAAGCTTTCTTT.

This clonotype was detected many times. The genes are TRBV7-9 and TRBJ1-1; D is ambiguous. The CDR3 consists of 14 residues. CDR1 and CDR2 from the germline V gene are SEHNR and FQNEAQ (reference sequence). Trimming shortened V by 3 bases and J by 1 base, and 9 bases separated the two germline ends. The CDR3 sequence: CASSFKSKNTEAFF. The CDR3 bases are TGTGCCAGCAGCTTCAAGAGTAAGAACACTGAAGCTTTCTTT.

This chain joins TRBV2 and TRBJ2-3, with 10 nucleotides matching TRBD2. The CDR3 extends over 16 amino acids. CDR1 is SNHLY, CDR2 FYNNEI, per germline. Trimming removed 3 bases from V and 3 bases from J; junction bases left unmatched: 6. The chain's CDR3 is CASSEPTSGFTDTQYF. The CDR3 DNA is TGTGCCAGCAGTGAGCCGACTAGCGGGTTTACAGATACGCAGTATTTT.

This clonotype was found many times. The rearrangement links TRBV19 to TRBJ2-1; 10 bases match TRBD2. Unmatched junction bases numbered 13, after V lost 3 bases and J lost 8 bases. Germline V CDR1 and CDR2: LNHDA, SQIVND (reference sequence). The CDR3 is 17 residues long. The CDR3 here is CASSIASSGSPADEQFF. CDR3 DNA: TGTGCCAGTAGTATTGCGTCTAGCGGGAGTCCCGCGGATGAGCAGTTCTTC.

This clonotype was counted ten times or more. The J gene is TRBJ2-5, the V gene TRBV4-1, with 9 bases matching TRBD1. Trimming took 3 bases from V and 2 from J; bases not matched to a gene: 7. Germline V gene data show CDR1 as MGHRA and CDR2 as YSYEKL. This CDR3 contains 16 residues. CDR3 protein: CASSHPGTGSQETQYF. The CDR3 nucleotides are TGCGCCAGCAGCCATCCCGGGACAGGGAGTCAAGAGACCCAGTACTTC.

This clonotype appeared many times. The gene calls are TRBV28 and TRBJ2-7; the D is unclear. The V and J ends lost 6 bases and 3 bases respectively, with 18 bases between them. Germline V gives CDR1 MDHEN, CDR2 SYDVKM. CDR3 size: 15 residues. The CDR3 nucleotides read TGTGCCAGCAGATACTCGGTCTCCGGCGGCTACGAGCAGTACTTC. It specifies CASRYSVSGGYEQYF.

This chain joins TRBV11-2 and TRBJ1-3, with D hard to call. The CDR3 runs 16 residues. Between the trimmed V and J ends, which lost 0 bases and 0 bases, there was a span of 9 bases. In germline, CDR1 is SGHAT, CDR2 FQNNGV. CDR3 DNA sequence: TGTGCCAGCAGCTTAGACGGATCCTTCTCTGGAAACACCATATATTTT. Translation: CASSLDGSFSGNTIYF.

The chain recombines TRBV28 with TRBJ2-2, with a possible D match to TRBD2 (5 bases). V was pared by 6 bases and J by 0 bases, with 11 bases between. Germline CDR1 MDHEN, CDR2 SYDVKM. The CDR3 consists of 15 residues. The CDR3 DNA reads as TGTGCCAGCAGGTCTGGGAGAACGAACACCGGGGAGCTGTTTTTT. It specifies CASRSGRTNTGELFF.

The chain employs TRBV5-5 and TRBJ2-1, with D maybe TRBD1 (6 bases). The CDR3 is 15 amino acids. V was shortened by 0 bases and J by 6 bases, with 13 bases between the two germline ends. Germline V gene data show CDR1 as SGHKS and CDR2 as YYEKEE (reference sequence). DNA for the CDR3: TGTGCCAGCAGCTTGGTCGACAGGTTCGGCAATGAGCAGTTCTTC. Protein product: CASSLVDRFGNEQFF.

The chain links TRBV12-3 or TRBV12-4 to TRBJ2-5, with TRBD2 matching 9 bases. There are 16 residues in the CDR3. V was clipped by 2 bases and J by 4 bases; unmatched bases: 8. The CDR3 DNA reads as TGTGCCAGCAGTTTAAGAACTAGCGGGCCTCCAGAGACCCAGTACTTC. Its translation is CASSLRTSGPPETQYF.

This clonotype was observed a few times. The chain couples TRBV29-1 to TRBJ1-4, with 8 bases identical to TRBD1. J was trimmed by 0 bases and V by 1 base; bases with no gene match: 10. The CDR3 extends over 18 amino acids. Germline CDR1 reads SQVTM; CDR2 reads ANQGSEA. The chain's CDR3 is CSVEVTGDSGATNEKLFF. CDR3 nucleotides: TGCAGCGTTGAAGTGACAGGGGATTCAGGAGCAACTAATGAAAAACTGTTTTTT.

J is TRBJ2-5 and V is TRBV24-1; D gene uncertain. The CDR3 is 12 amino acids. Germline CDR1 reads KGHDR; CDR2 reads SFDVKD. The V end lost 4 bases, the J end lost 5 bases, and 7 bases lay between the germline ends. CDR3 loop: CATSDPRETQYF. CDR3 in DNA: TGTGCCACCAGTGACCCTCGGGAGACCCAGTACTTC.

In this sample, this clonotype turned up many times. This chain joins TRBV28 and TRBJ2-5, with a weak D call TRBD1 (5 bases). This CDR3 has 14 residues. Germline V CDR1 and CDR2: MDHEN, SYDVKM. V gave up 3 bases and J gave up 4 bases, with 12 bases separating them. The DNA of the CDR3 is TGTGCCAGCAGTTTTCTAGGGGTCACAGAGACCCAGTACTTC. Protein: CASSFLGVTETQYF. Together with reference TRBV28 and TRBJ2-5, the CDR3 gives the full variable domain: DVKVTQSSRYLVKRTGEKVFLECVQDMDHENMFWYRQDPGLGLRLIYFSYDVKMKEKGDIPEGYSVSREKKERFSLILESASTNQTSMYLCASSFLGVTETQYFGPGTRLLVL.

With regard to this clonotype: Because the CDR3 is missing its conserved closing phenylalanine or tryptophan, this is likely a read error. V gene TRBV29-1 combines with J gene TRBJ2-1; 10 bases match TRBD2. This CDR3 spans 15 amino acids. Trimming took 6 bases from V and 0 from J; bases not matched to a gene: 5. Germline CDR1 reads SQVTM; CDR2 reads ANQGSEA. CDR3 sequence: CSVAGTSDSYNEQFL. The CDR3 coding sequence is TGCAGCGTCGCTGGGACTAGCGACTCCTACAATGAGCAGTTCTTA.

This clonotype occurred many times. This sequence joins TRBV7-9 and TRBJ2-7, with TRBD1 matching over 9 bases. The CDR3 length is 15 residues. V trimming: 5 bases; J trimming: 3 bases; junction bases outside the gene matches: 8. Germline lookup yields CDR1 SEHNR and CDR2 FQNEAQ (reference sequence). In DNA, the CDR3 is TGTGCCAGCAGCATCGGACAGGGGTCAAGCTACGAGCAGTACTTC. The encoded protein is CASSIGQGSSYEQYF.

Note on this clonotype: Since a much larger clone is just one base distant, this may be a read error. This chain's CDR3 is CASCYLGQTGEQYF. The DNA for the CDR3 is TGTGCCAGCTGTTACTTGGGACAGACGGGCGAGCAGTACTTC. V gene TRBV6-5 combines with J gene TRBJ2-7, with TRBD1 identical over 7 bases. There are 14 residues in the CDR3. The V gene's germline CDR1 is MNHEY and CDR2 SVGAGI.

The chain carries TRBV20-1 and TRBJ1-1; TRBD1 is a possible D gene (6 bases). CDR1 and CDR2 from the germline V gene are DFQATT and SNEGSKA (reference sequence). Between the trimmed V and J ends, which lost 2 bases and 0 bases, there was a span of 16 bases. The CDR3 extends over 16 amino acids. The CDR3, as DNA: TGCAGTGCTAGACCAAATCCAGGACAGTTGAACACTGAAGCTTTCTTT. Protein product: CSARPNPGQLNTEAFF.

This clonotype was seen ten or more times. V gene TRBV7-9 combines with J gene TRBJ1-1; no clear D gene. Germline CDR1 reads SEHNR; CDR2 reads FQNEAQ (reference sequence). The CDR3 totals 16 residues. The germline V and J ends were trimmed by 5 bases and 0 bases, with 16 bases remaining between them. The CDR3, as DNA: TGTGCCAGCAGCGGTTTAAGGCAGGTTATGAACACTGAAGCTTTCTTT. Translation: CASSGLRQVMNTEAFF.

The V call is TRBV5-1, the J call TRBJ2-1; 9 nucleotides align to TRBD2. This CDR3 is 16 amino acids long. CDR1 and CDR2 from the germline V gene are SGHRS and YFSETQ. V trimming: 1 base; J trimming: 6 bases; junction bases outside the gene matches: 8. The CDR3 here is CASSLRAGGQVNEQFF. The CDR3 nucleotides read TGCGCCAGCAGCTTGCGCGCGGGGGGGCAAGTCAATGAGCAGTTCTTC.

For this clonotype: One base away lies a much larger clone, so this may be a sequencing read error. The CDR3 protein is CASSTAGELFF. CDR3 DNA: TGTGCCAGCAGCACGGCCGGGGAGCTGTTTTTT. V is TRBV7-9 and J is TRBJ2-2, with D unclear. Germline assignment: CDR1 SEHNR and CDR2 FQNEAQ (reference sequence). There are 11 residues in the CDR3. With 5 bases removed from V and 6 bases from J, the gap between germline ends came to 4 bases.

Worth noting for this clonotype: One base away lies a much larger clone, so this may be a sequencing read error. The chain carries TRBV11-2 and TRBJ1-3; D ambiguous. The CDR3 has 16 residues. Germline V gene sequence: CDR1 SGHAT, CDR2 FQNNGV. CDR3 residues: CTSSLEGRFSGNTIYF. In DNA, the CDR3 is TGTACCAGCAGCTTAGAAGGCAGATTCTCTGGAAACACCATATATTTT.

As for this clonotype: A read error may account for a junction end that differs from germline. The rearrangement links TRBV4-1 to TRBJ2-2; D might be TRBD1 or TRBD2, each matching 7 bases. The CDR3 runs to 15 residues. Per the germline V gene, CDR1 is MGHRA and CDR2 is YSYEKL. CDR3 sequence (DNA): TGTGCCAGCAGCCAAGGGAGGGGGCGGACCGGGGAGCTGTTTTTT. Its protein product is CASSQGRGRTGELFF.

The chain links TRBV4-1 to TRBJ1-2; 12 bases match TRBD1. CDR3 length equals 18 residues. Germline CDR1 is MGHRA and CDR2 is YSYEKL. Trimming removed 0 bases from V and 3 bases from J; junction bases left unmatched: 8. CDR3 amino acids: CASSQEGDRGRPYYGYTF. The DNA of the CDR3 is TGCGCCAGCAGCCAAGAAGGGGACAGGGGGCGCCCCTACTATGGCTACACCTTC.